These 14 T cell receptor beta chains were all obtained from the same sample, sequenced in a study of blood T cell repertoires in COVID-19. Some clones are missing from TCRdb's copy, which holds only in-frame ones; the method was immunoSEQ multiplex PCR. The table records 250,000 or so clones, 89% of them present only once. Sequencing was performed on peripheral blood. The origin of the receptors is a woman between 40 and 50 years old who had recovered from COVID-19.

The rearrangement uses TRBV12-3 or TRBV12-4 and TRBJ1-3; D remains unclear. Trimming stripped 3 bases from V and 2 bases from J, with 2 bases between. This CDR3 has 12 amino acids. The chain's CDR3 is CASSFTGNTIYF. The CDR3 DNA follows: TGTGCCAGCAGTTTCACTGGAAACACCATATATTTT.

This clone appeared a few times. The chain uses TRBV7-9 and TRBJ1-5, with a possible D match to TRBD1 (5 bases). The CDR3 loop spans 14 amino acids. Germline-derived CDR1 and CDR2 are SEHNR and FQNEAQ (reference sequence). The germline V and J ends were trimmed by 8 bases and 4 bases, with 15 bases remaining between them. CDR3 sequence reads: CASGPDSSNQPQHF. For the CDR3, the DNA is TGTGCCAGCGGACCAGACAGCTCAAATCAGCCCCAGCATTTT.

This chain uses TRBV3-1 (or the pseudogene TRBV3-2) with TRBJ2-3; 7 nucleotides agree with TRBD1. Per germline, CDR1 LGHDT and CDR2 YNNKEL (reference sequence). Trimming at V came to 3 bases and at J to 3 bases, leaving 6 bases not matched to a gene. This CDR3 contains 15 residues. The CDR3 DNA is TGTGCCAGCAGCCATTACAGGGGTAAAACAGATACGCAGTATTTT. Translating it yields CASSHYRGKTDTQYF.

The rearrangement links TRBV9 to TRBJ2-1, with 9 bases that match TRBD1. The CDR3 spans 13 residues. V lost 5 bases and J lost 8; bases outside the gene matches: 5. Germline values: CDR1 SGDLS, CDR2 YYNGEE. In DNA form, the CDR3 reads TGTGCCAGCAGGGGGACAGGGAACGATGAGCAGTTCTTC. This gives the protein CASRGTGNDEQFF.

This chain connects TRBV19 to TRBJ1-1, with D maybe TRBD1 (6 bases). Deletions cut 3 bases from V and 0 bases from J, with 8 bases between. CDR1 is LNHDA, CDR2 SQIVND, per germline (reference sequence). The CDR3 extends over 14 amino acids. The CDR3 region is CASSMGGLNTEAFF. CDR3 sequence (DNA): TGTGCCAGTAGTATGGGGGGGCTGAACACTGAAGCTTTCTTT.

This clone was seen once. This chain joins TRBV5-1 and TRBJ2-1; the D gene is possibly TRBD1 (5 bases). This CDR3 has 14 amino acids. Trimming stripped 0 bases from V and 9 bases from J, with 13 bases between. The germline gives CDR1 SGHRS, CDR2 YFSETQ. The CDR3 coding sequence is TGCGCCAGCAGCTTGGAAACAGGATTTGGTGAGCAGTTCTTC. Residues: CASSLETGFGEQFF.

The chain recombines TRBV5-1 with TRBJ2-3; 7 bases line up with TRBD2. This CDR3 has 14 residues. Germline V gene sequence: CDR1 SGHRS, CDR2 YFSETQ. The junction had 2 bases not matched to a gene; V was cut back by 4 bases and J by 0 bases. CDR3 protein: CASSNSGSTDTQYF. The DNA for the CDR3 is TGCGCCAGCAGCAATAGCGGGAGCACAGATACGCAGTATTTT. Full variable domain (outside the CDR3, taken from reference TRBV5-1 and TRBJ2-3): KAGVTQTPRYLIKTRGQQVTLSCSPISGHRSVSWYQQTPGQGLQFLFEYFSETQRNKGNFPGRFSGRQFSNSRSEMNVSTLELGDSALYLCASSNSGSTDTQYFGPGTRLTVL.

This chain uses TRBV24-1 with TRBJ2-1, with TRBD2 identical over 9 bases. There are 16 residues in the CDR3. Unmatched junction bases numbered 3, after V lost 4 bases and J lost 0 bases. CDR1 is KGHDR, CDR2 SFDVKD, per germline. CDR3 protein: CATSDRSGSSYNEQFF. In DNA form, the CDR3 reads TGTGCCACCAGTGACCGTAGCGGGAGCTCCTACAATGAGCAGTTCTTC.

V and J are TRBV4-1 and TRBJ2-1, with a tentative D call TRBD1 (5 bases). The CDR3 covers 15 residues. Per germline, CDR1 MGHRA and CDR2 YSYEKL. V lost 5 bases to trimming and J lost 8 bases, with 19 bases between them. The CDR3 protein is CASSGAGPLGYEQFF. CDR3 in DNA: TGCGCCAGCAGCGGCGCAGGGCCGCTGGGGTATGAGCAGTTCTTC.

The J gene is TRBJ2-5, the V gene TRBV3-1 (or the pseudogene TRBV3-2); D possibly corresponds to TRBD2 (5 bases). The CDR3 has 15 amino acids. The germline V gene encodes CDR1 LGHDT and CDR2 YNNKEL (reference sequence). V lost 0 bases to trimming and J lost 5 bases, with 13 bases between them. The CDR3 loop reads CASSQDQMRRETQYF. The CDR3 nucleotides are TGTGCCAGCAGCCAAGACCAGATGCGGAGGGAGACCCAGTACTTC.

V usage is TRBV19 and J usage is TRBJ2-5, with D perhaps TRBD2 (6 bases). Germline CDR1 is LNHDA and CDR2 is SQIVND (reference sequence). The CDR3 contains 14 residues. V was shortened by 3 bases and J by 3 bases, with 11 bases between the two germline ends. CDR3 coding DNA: TGTGCCAGTAGTATGGCGGGGACGGAAGAGACCCAGTACTTC. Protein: CASSMAGTEETQYF. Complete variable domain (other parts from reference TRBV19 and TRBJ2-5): DGGITQSPKYLFRKEGQNVTLSCEQNLNHDAMYWYRQDPGQGLRLIYYSQIVNDFQKGDIAEGYSVSREKKESFPLTVTSAQKNPTAFYLCASSMAGTEETQYFGPGTRLLVL.

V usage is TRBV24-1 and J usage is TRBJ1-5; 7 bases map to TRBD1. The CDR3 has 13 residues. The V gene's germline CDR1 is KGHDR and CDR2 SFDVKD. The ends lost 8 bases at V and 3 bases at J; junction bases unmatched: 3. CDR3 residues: CATKGADNQPQHF. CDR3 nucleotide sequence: TGTGCCACCAAGGGGGCCGACAATCAGCCCCAGCATTTT.

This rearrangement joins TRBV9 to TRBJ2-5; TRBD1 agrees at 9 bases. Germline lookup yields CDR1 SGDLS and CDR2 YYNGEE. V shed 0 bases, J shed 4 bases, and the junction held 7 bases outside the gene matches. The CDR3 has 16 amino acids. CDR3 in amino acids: CASSVVGTGNGETQYF. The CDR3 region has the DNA TGTGCCAGCAGCGTAGTGGGGACAGGGAACGGAGAGACCCAGTACTTC.

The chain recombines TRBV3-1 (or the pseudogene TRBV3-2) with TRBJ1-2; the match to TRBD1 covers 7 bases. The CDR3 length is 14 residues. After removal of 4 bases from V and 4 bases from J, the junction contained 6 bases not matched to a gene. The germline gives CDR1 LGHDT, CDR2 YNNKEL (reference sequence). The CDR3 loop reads CASSRDSGSYGYTF. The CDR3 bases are TGTGCCAGCAGCCGGGACAGCGGGTCCTATGGCTACACCTTC.